Listed below are T cell receptor beta chains from one sample, sequenced in a study of cytomegalovirus exposure and HLA in healthy donors. Sequencing used immunoSEQ multiplex PCR; TCRdb keeps in-frame clones, though not all of them. The data contain roughly 60,000 clones, roughly 94% of them singletons. Sequencing was done on a sample of PBMCs. Receptors originate from a man younger than 35 in good health and CMV-seronegative. CDR3s include the opening cysteine and the closing phenylalanine or tryptophan. Each record gives: clone size, D gene, J gene, V gene, CDR3 protein, CDR3 DNA. D genes are given only for firm matches. Not every row has a clone size; where given, it reads once, few, many or a size class.

- | TRBD1 | TRBJ2-7 | TRBV27 | CASSYRTGHSYEQYF | TGTGCCAGCAGTTATAGGACAGGTCACTCCTACGAGCAGTACTTC
- | TRBD1 | TRBJ1-2 | TRBV11-2 | CASSSQGGTDGYTF | TGTGCCAGCAGCAGCCAAGGGGGCACGGATGGCTACACCTTC
- | TRBD2 | TRBJ2-1 | TRBV5-1 | CASSSGALAGEVEQFF | TGCGCCAGCAGCTCGGGTGCACTAGCGGGAGAGGTTGAGCAGTTCTTC
- | - | TRBJ1-2 | TRBV27 | CASPVVLYGYTF | TGTGCCAGCCCCGTAGTTCTCTATGGCTACACCTTC
- | TRBD1 | TRBJ1-4 | TRBV30 | CAWSVGTGGLATNEKLFF | TGTGCCTGGAGTGTGGGGACAGGGGGCTTAGCGACTAATGAAAAACTGTTTTTT
- | - | TRBJ1-2 | TRBV5-1 | CASSAGRWADYGYTF | TGCGCCAGCAGCGCGGGACGGTGGGCCGACTATGGCTACACCTTC
- | TRBD1 | TRBJ2-2 | TRBV12-5 | CASGNRGWTGELFF | TGTGCTAGTGGAAACAGGGGGTGGACCGGGGAGCTGTTTTTT
- | - | TRBJ1-1 | TRBV10-1 | CASSVDTYNTEAFF | TGCGCCAGCAGTGTCGACACCTATAACACTGAAGCTTTCTTT
- | - | TRBJ1-2 | TRBV19 | CASKLEGGYGYTF | TGTGCCAGTAAGCTGGAGGGCGGCTATGGCTACACCTTC
- | - | TRBJ2-5 | TRBV9 | CASSVALSSQETQYF | TGTGCCAGCAGCGTAGCACTATCATCCCAAGAGACCCAGTACTTC
- | TRBD2 | TRBJ2-4 | TRBV11-2 | CASSLDGEGTNIQYF | TGTGCCAGCAGCTTAGACGGGGAGGGAACGAACATTCAGTACTTC
once | TRBD1 | TRBJ1-2 | TRBV5-4 | CASSAGGRGDGYTF | TGTGCCAGCAGCGCCGGAGGCAGGGGGGATGGCTACACCTTC
- | TRBD2 | TRBJ2-7 | TRBV6-5 | CASSSGGPGEQYF | TGTGCCAGCAGTTCGGGAGGGCCGGGCGAGCAGTACTTC
- | TRBD2 | TRBJ2-4 | TRBV28 | CASSPFIGFIVSGRAGNIQYF | TGTGCCAGCAGCCCATTTATAGGATTTATAGTTAGCGGGAGGGCCGGAAACATTCAGTACTTC
- | TRBD1 | TRBJ2-7 | TRBV6-1 | CASRKSGTDAYEQYF | TGTGCCAGCAGGAAATCAGGGACAGACGCCTACGAGCAGTACTTC
- | TRBD1 | TRBJ2-3 | TRBV25-1 | CASSKGQKADTQYF | TGTGCCAGCAGTAAGGGACAGAAAGCAGATACGCAGTATTTT
- | TRBD1 | TRBJ1-4 | TRBV27 | CASTFTGQKGEKLFF | TGTGCCAGCACTTTCACGGGACAGAAGGGGGAAAAACTGTTTTTT
- | - | TRBJ2-7 | TRBV2 | CASRLEGQSYVAYF | TGTGCCAGCAGGCTGGAAGGACAGTCCTACGTTGCCTACTTC
- | - | TRBJ2-1 | TRBV18 | CASSPPPGESYNEQFF | TGTGCCAGCTCACCACCGCCGGGGGAATCCTACAATGAGCAGTTCTTC
- | TRBD2 | TRBJ2-1 | TRBV19 | CATRELAGRNNEQFF | TGTGCCACCAGAGAACTAGCGGGACGAAACAATGAGCAGTTCTTC
- | TRBD2 | TRBJ2-3 | TRBV4-1 | CASSQGGTSGSETDTQYF | TGCGCCAGCAGCCAAGGAGGGACTAGCGGTTCGGAGACAGATACGCAGTATTTT
- | TRBD2 | TRBJ2-1 | TRBV6-4 | CASSDKGTSGFNEQFF | TGTGCCAGCAGTGACAAGGGGACTAGCGGCTTCAATGAGCAGTTCTTC
- | - | TRBJ2-7 | TRBV5-4 | CASSWGGARDEQYF | TGTGCCAGCAGCTGGGGGGGGGCTCGTGACGAGCAGTACTTC
- | - | TRBJ1-1 | TRBV5-1 | CASSLAWGGGTEAFF | TGCGCCAGCAGCTTGGCCTGGGGAGGTGGAACTGAAGCTTTCTTT
- | - | TRBJ1-2 | TRBV28 | CASISRDTNYGYTF | TGTGCCAGCATCTCCAGGGATACTAACTATGGCTACACCTTC
once | TRBD2 | TRBJ2-2 | TRBV7-9 | CASSPHSGSGTGELFF | TGTGCCAGCAGCCCCCATAGCGGGAGTGGGACCGGGGAGCTGTTTTTT
few | TRBD1 | TRBJ2-7 | TRBV6-1 | CASRSGRQGFYEQYF | TGTGCCAGCAGGAGTGGTCGACAGGGCTTCTACGAGCAGTACTTC
- | TRBD1 | TRBJ2-3 | TRBV7-9 | CASSLPKGQLTDTQYF | TGTGCCAGCAGCTTACCGAAGGGACAGCTCACAGATACGCAGTATTTT
- | - | TRBJ2-7 | TRBV21-1 | CASSKGGGYEQYF | TGTGCCAGCAGCAAAGGGGGGGGATACGAGCAGTACTTC
- | - | TRBJ1-5 | TRBV10-1 | CASSEEVGGQPQHF | TGCGCCAGCAGTGAAGAGGTAGGGGGACAGCCCCAGCATTTT
- | TRBD2 | TRBJ2-1 | TRBV5-1 | CASSLGSGRVNEQFF | TGCGCCAGCAGCTTGGGAAGCGGGAGGGTAAATGAGCAGTTCTTC
- | TRBD2 | TRBJ2-5 | TRBV29-1 | CSVEGTSGRAETQYF | TGCAGCGTTGAGGGGACTAGCGGGAGGGCGGAGACCCAGTACTTC